This is a list of T cell receptor beta chains from one sample in a study of cytomegalovirus exposure and HLA in healthy donors. TCRdb keeps only in-frame clones here, not all; method: immunoSEQ multiplex PCR. The sample carries about 170,000 clones, approximately 73% recorded once. Sequenced: PBMCs. These receptor sequences come from a woman in her late teens or twenties in good health and CMV-seropositive. Each CDR3 is given with its conserved first and last residue. The order of the fields is J gene, clone size, CDR3 length, D gene, V gene, CDR3 protein, CDR3 DNA. D genes are given only for firm matches. Clone sizes are given selectively: once, few, many, or a class where the clone is expanded.

J gene: TRBJ2-2; clone size: -; CDR3 length: 14; D gene: -; V gene: TRBV29-1; CDR3 protein: CSVVRGLNTGELFF; CDR3 DNA: TGCAGCGTTGTTCGGGGGTTGAACACCGGGGAGCTGTTTTTT
J gene: TRBJ2-1; clone size: -; CDR3 length: 15; D gene: -; V gene: TRBV7-9; CDR3 protein: CASRSRDLSYNEQFF; CDR3 DNA: TGTGCCAGCAGATCCCGGGACTTATCCTACAATGAGCAGTTCTTC
J gene: TRBJ1-2; clone size: few; CDR3 length: 16; D gene: -; V gene: TRBV23-1; CDR3 protein: CASSQLAGLINYGYTF; CDR3 DNA: TGCGCCAGCAGTCAATTGGCAGGGCTCATAAACTATGGCTACACCTTC
J gene: TRBJ1-1; clone size: -; CDR3 length: 16; D gene: TRBD1; V gene: TRBV5-1; CDR3 protein: CASSLDGTGPNTEAFF; CDR3 DNA: TGCGCCAGCAGCTTGGACGGGACAGGGCCGAACACTGAAGCTTTCTTT
J gene: TRBJ2-7; clone size: -; CDR3 length: 11; D gene: -; V gene: TRBV5-1; CDR3 protein: CASSEAYEQYF; CDR3 DNA: TGCGCCAGCAGCGAAGCATACGAGCAGTACTTC
J gene: TRBJ2-5; clone size: -; CDR3 length: 16; D gene: -; V gene: TRBV7-2; CDR3 protein: CASSQREGRGRETQYF; CDR3 DNA: TGTGCCAGCAGCCAGAGAGAGGGTAGGGGGAGAGAGACCCAGTACTTC
J gene: TRBJ2-2; clone size: -; CDR3 length: 15; D gene: TRBD1; V gene: TRBV7-3; CDR3 protein: CASSRDRVGTGELFF; CDR3 DNA: TGTGCCAGCAGCCGGGACAGGGTGGGGACCGGGGAGCTGTTTTTT
J gene: TRBJ2-3; clone size: once; CDR3 length: 13; D gene: -; V gene: TRBV19; CDR3 protein: CASSAGSTDTQYF; CDR3 DNA: TGTGCCAGTAGTGCAGGGAGCACAGATACGCAGTATTTT
J gene: TRBJ2-7; clone size: -; CDR3 length: 13; D gene: -; V gene: TRBV19; CDR3 protein: CASSKRQYYEQYF; CDR3 DNA: TGTGCCAGTAGTAAACGACAGTACTACGAGCAGTACTTC
J gene: TRBJ1-2; clone size: -; CDR3 length: 15; D gene: -; V gene: TRBV9; CDR3 protein: CASSGGTRGDYGYTF; CDR3 DNA: TGTGCCAGCAGCGGAGGAACTAGAGGAGACTATGGCTACACCTTC
J gene: TRBJ2-2; clone size: few; CDR3 length: 15; D gene: -; V gene: TRBV4-1; CDR3 protein: CASSRTGTNTGELFF; CDR3 DNA: TGCGCCAGCAGCCGCACCGGGACGAACACCGGGGAGCTGTTTTTT
J gene: TRBJ2-7; clone size: -; CDR3 length: 14; D gene: TRBD1; V gene: TRBV7-3; CDR3 protein: CATSPDRASYEQYF; CDR3 DNA: TGTGCCACCTCGCCGGACAGGGCTTCCTACGAGCAGTACTTC
J gene: TRBJ2-7; clone size: -; CDR3 length: 16; D gene: TRBD2; V gene: TRBV7-2; CDR3 protein: CASSLDGLAGTREQYF; CDR3 DNA: TGTGCCAGCAGCTTAGATGGACTAGCGGGAACGCGCGAGCAGTACTTC
J gene: TRBJ2-3; clone size: -; CDR3 length: 16; D gene: TRBD2; V gene: TRBV14; CDR3 protein: CASSSRLAASTDTQYF; CDR3 DNA: TGTGCCAGCAGCTCCCGACTAGCCGCTAGCACAGATACGCAGTATTTT
J gene: TRBJ2-5; clone size: -; CDR3 length: 13; D gene: TRBD1; V gene: TRBV28; CDR3 protein: CASRQGLWETQYF; CDR3 DNA: TGTGCCAGCAGACAGGGGCTATGGGAGACCCAGTACTTC
J gene: TRBJ2-5; clone size: -; CDR3 length: 14; D gene: -; V gene: TRBV2; CDR3 protein: CASSPSGRAQTQYF; CDR3 DNA: TGTGCCAGCAGCCCCTCGGGAAGGGCACAGACCCAGTACTTC
J gene: TRBJ1-2; clone size: few; CDR3 length: 16; D gene: -; V gene: TRBV7-2; CDR3 protein: CASSSSRAAQRDGYTF; CDR3 DNA: TGTGCCAGCAGCTCGTCAAGGGCAGCCCAGAGGGATGGCTACACCTTC
J gene: TRBJ1-1; clone size: -; CDR3 length: 13; D gene: -; V gene: TRBV7-9; CDR3 protein: CAINQEPDTEAFF; CDR3 DNA: TGTGCCATCAATCAGGAACCGGACACTGAAGCTTTCTTT
J gene: TRBJ1-2; clone size: few; CDR3 length: 20; D gene: -; V gene: TRBV21-1; CDR3 protein: CASSEGRRPAPPGDPYGYTF; CDR3 DNA: TGTGCCAGCAGCGAAGGCAGGAGGCCGGCTCCCCCGGGGGATCCATATGGCTACACCTTC
J gene: TRBJ1-2; clone size: -; CDR3 length: 14; D gene: TRBD1; V gene: TRBV7-9; CDR3 protein: CASSARDRTYGYTF; CDR3 DNA: TGTGCCAGCAGCGCTCGGGACAGGACCTATGGCTACACCTTC
J gene: TRBJ2-7; clone size: -; CDR3 length: 18; D gene: -; V gene: TRBV5-6; CDR3 protein: CASTRSGTVRQHSYEQYF; CDR3 DNA: TGTGCCAGCACCCGGTCGGGAACTGTACGCCAACACTCCTACGAGCAGTACTTC
J gene: TRBJ1-2; clone size: -; CDR3 length: 15; D gene: TRBD1; V gene: TRBV28; CDR3 protein: CASSLIAGGAYGYTF; CDR3 DNA: TGTGCCAGCAGTTTAATCGCAGGGGGCGCCTATGGCTACACCTTC
J gene: TRBJ1-2; clone size: -; CDR3 length: 16; D gene: -; V gene: TRBV29-1; CDR3 protein: CSVELRSGGAWSGYTF; CDR3 DNA: TGCAGCGTTGAACTCAGGAGCGGGGGGGCGTGGAGTGGCTACACCTTC
J gene: TRBJ1-1; clone size: few; CDR3 length: 12; D gene: -; V gene: TRBV7-8; CDR3 protein: CASSFVGREAFF; CDR3 DNA: TGTGCCAGCAGCTTTGTTGGCAGGGAAGCTTTCTTT
J gene: TRBJ1-1; clone size: -; CDR3 length: 13; D gene: -; V gene: TRBV7-2; CDR3 protein: CASSLVWGRSPFF; CDR3 DNA: TGTGCCAGCAGCTTAGTCTGGGGGCGAAGCCCTTTCTTT
J gene: TRBJ1-1; clone size: -; CDR3 length: 13; D gene: -; V gene: TRBV19; CDR3 protein: CASSMAVNTEAFF; CDR3 DNA: TGTGCCAGTAGTATGGCGGTGAACACTGAAGCTTTCTTT